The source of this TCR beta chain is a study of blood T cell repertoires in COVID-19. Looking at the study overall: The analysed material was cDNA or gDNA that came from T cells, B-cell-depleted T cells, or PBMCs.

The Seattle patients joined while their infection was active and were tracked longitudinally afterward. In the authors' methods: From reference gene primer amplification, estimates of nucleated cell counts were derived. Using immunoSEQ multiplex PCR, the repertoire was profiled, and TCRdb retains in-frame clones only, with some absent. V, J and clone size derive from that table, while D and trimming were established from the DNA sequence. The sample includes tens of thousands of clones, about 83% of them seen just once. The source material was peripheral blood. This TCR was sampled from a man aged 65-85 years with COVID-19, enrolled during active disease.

CDR3 protein: CASSRGWGGHTDTQYF. The DNA of the CDR3 is TGTGCCAGCAGCCGCGGGTGGGGGGGGCACACAGATACGCAGTATTTT. The chain employs TRBV11-3 and TRBJ2-3, with D possibly being TRBD2 (7 bases). Trimming stripped 5 bases from V and 2 bases from J, with 17 bases between. Germline CDR1 reads SGHNT; CDR2 reads YENEEA. There are 16 residues in the CDR3.